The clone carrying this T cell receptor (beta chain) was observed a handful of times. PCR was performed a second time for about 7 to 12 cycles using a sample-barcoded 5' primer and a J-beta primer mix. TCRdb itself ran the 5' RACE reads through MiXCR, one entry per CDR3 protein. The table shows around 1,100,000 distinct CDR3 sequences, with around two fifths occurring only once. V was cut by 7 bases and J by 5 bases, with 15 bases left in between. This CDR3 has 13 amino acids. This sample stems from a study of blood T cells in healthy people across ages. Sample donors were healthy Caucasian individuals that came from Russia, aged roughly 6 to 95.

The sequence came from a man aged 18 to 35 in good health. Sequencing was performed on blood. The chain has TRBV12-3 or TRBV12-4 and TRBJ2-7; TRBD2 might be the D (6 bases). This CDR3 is CASTLGGLDEQYF. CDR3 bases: TGTGCCAGCACCCTAGGAGGGTTGGACGAGCAGTACTTC.